The rows below give T cell receptor beta chains drawn from one sample of a study of graft-versus-host responses after intestinal transplantation. Antigens for these TCRs are unknown. Clones were sequenced by immunoSEQ multiplex PCR, and TCRdb holds only the in-frame ones, with some missing. The sample consists of roughly 120,000 clones, about nine tenths of them appearing once. Sample: unstimulated CD4+ T cells sorted from spleen or lymph node cells, taken before intestinal transplant. These receptors came from a human donor who received an intestinal transplant. Both conserved end residues are part of each CDR3. The D gene is left open where the match is weak. A row's size may be missing; if present it is once, few, many or a size class.

TRBV7-8	TRBJ2-1	-	-	TGTGCCAGCAGCCTGAGCTCCTACAATGAGCAGTTCTTC	CASSLSSYNEQFF
TRBV19	TRBJ2-3	-	-	TGTGCCAGTAGGGTCAGCGGGAGCACAGATACGCAGTATTTT	CASRVSGSTDTQYF
TRBV28	TRBJ2-5	TRBD1	-	TGTGCCAGCAGTTCGGACAGGGAGACCCAGTACTTC	CASSSDRETQYF
TRBV5-4	TRBJ1-3	-	-	TGTGCCAGCAGCCCCAGGGCTGGAAACACCATATATTTT	CASSPRAGNTIYF
TRBV9	TRBJ1-3	TRBD1	-	TGTGCCAGCAGCCTACGGGCAGGGGGATTATCTGGAAACACCATATATTTT	CASSLRAGGLSGNTIYF
TRBV9	TRBJ1-6	-	once	TGTGCCAGCAGCGTAGGGCAGGGCGGTTCACCCCTCCACTTT	CASSVGQGGSPLHF
TRBV20-1	TRBJ2-1	-	-	TGCAGTGCTAGACTTAACAATGAGCAGTTCTTC	CSARLNNEQFF
TRBV7-2	TRBJ1-2	-	-	TGTGCCAGCACCCCACGCGGGCAGAAAGCTAACTATGGCTACACCTTC	CASTPRGQKANYGYTF
TRBV7-2	TRBJ2-1	TRBD1	-	TGTGCCAGCAGCTTGACAGGGAATGAGCAGTTCTTC	CASSLTGNEQFF
TRBV19	TRBJ1-4	-	-	TGTGCCAGCGGGGGTGACAATGAAAAACTGTTTTTT	CASGGDNEKLFF
TRBV4-3	TRBJ2-5	TRBD2	few	TGCGCCAGCAGCCAAGATCTGGCTAGCGGGGGGTTAATGGAGACCCAGTACTTC	CASSQDLASGGLMETQYF
TRBV6-6	TRBJ1-2	-	-	TGTGCCAGCAGTGGTGACGGGATCTATGGCTACACCTTC	CASSGDGIYGYTF
TRBV5-1	TRBJ2-3	TRBD2	-	TGCGCCAGCAGCTTGGGGCGGGGGGCCAGCACAGATACGCAGTATTTT	CASSLGRGASTDTQYF
TRBV28	TRBJ2-5	TRBD1	-	TGTGCCAGCAGCTTGTTGACAGGGGGCCGGGAGCAGTACTTC	CASSLLTGGREQYF
TRBV10-1	TRBJ1-2	TRBD1	-	TGCGCCAGCAGCCCCGGGACAGACTATGGCTACACCTTC	CASSPGTDYGYTF
TRBV6-1	TRBJ1-1	-	-	TGTGCCAGCAGTGAATATCCGGGGATGAACACTGAAGCTTTCTTT	CASSEYPGMNTEAFF
TRBV6-1	TRBJ1-1	TRBD1	-	TGTGCCACTCCAGGGGGCCGGAGTACTGAAGCTTTCTTT	CATPGGRSTEAFF
TRBV28	TRBJ2-7	TRBD1	-	TGTGCCAGCAGTGTGACAGGGGGCTTTTACGAGCAGTACTTC	CASSVTGGFYEQYF